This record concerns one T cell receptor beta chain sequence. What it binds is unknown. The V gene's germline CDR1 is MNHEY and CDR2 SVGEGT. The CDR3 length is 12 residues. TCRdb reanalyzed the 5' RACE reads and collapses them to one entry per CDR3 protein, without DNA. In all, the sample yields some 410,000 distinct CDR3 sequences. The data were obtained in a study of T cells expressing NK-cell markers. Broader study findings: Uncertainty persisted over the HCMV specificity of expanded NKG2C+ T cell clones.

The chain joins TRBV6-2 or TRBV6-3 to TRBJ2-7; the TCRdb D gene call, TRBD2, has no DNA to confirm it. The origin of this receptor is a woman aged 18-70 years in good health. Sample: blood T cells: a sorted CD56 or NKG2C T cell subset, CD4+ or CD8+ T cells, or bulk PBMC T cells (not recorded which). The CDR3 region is CASHEEDYEQYF.